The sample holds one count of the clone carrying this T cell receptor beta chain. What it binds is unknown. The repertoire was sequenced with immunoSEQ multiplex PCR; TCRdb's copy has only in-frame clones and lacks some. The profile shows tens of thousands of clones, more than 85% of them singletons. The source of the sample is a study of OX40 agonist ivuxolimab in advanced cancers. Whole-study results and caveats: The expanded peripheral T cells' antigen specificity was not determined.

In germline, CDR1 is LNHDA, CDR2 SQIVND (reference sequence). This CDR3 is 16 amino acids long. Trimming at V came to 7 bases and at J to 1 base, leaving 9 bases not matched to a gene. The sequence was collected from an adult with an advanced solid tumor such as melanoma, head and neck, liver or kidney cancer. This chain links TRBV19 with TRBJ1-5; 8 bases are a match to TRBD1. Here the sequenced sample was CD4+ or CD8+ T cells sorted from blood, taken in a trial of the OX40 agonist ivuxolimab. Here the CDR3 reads CASTLSTGASNQPQHF. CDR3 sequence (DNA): TGTGCCAGTACCCTCTCGACAGGGGCGAGCAATCAGCCCCAGCATTTT.